This record covers a single TCR beta chain. Its antigen specificity is not known. There are no base qualities to consult, and no much larger clone falls within one base. TCR beta CDR3 regions were sequenced from DNA using the immunoSEQ hsTCRbeta Kit. The authors processed their data as follows. The ImmunoSEQ Analyzer was used to analyse the TCR sequencing data. T cell clonality was defined as 1 minus Pielou's evenness computed on productive rearrangements. To measure T cell diversity, the inverse Simpson index was applied to productive templates. T cell density was TCR beta template counts normalized to usable DNA, estimated by amplifying and sequencing housekeeping genes. Two-sided Kruskal-Wallis tests were used to compare TCR metrics across histologic stages. Entries here come from immuneACCESS through TCRdb and include only in-frame sequences with V and J called. Some clones fail to appear in such tables; in the studies checked, an unresolved V gene covers under half of the shortfall, and the cause of the remainder is unknown. The V and J calls and clone size are taken from that table; D and trimming were inferred from the DNA. Recorded for this sample are about 7,500 clones; 75% to 85% of them occurred a single time. Around 2.5% of the sample goes to the ten largest clones.

This entry comes from a study of immune evolution from preneoplasia to lung adenocarcinoma listed by TCRdb under 2021. About the study as a whole: No AAH lesions showed HLA loss of heterozygosity, compared with around 7% of AIS, around 16% of MIA and about a third of ADC lesions. Immune contexture across lung adenocarcinoma precursors and invasive adenocarcinoma was profiled using immune gene expression, TCR sequencing and multiplex immunofluorescence. Resected precursor lesions (AAH, AIS, MIA) and invasive adenocarcinomas were compared against paired morphologically normal lung tissue. Sample size was based on specimen availability rather than a prior power calculation. Whole exome sequencing and methylation data from the same cohort of nodules were integrated with the immune data. A total of roughly 51 patients with pulmonary nodules who underwent surgical resection were included in the overall cohort. A total of over 50 patients contributed TCR sequencing data. According to the study, 105 samples went through TCR sequencing. POLYSOLVER was used to infer Class I HLA alleles from exome data, while LOHHLA was used to detect allele-specific HLA loss.

Resection was performed on patients in Japan or China between about 2013 and 2018. Two lung cancer pathologists independently reviewed H&E slides to confirm the histologic diagnosis of every case. Macro-dissection after pathologic assessment enriched premalignant or tumor cells for nucleic acid extraction. The AllPrep DNA/RNA FFPE Kit was used to isolate DNA from FFPE tissue. General findings and caveats noted by the study authors: Normal lung had the highest top T cell clone frequencies, and these frequencies appeared to fall progressively from AAH through AIS, MIA and invasive adenocarcinoma. The highest T cell clonality was observed in KRAS-mutant nodules compared with EGFR-mutant or double wild-type lesions. Normal lung showed the highest clonality, whereas later-stage lesions appeared to have higher T cell density and diversity but lower clonality. Because all patients came from Japan and China, whether the findings apply to Western populations was uncertain. The findings reflected association rather than direct causation, and larger cohorts with long-term follow-up and longitudinal biopsies were considered necessary.

Germline trimming amounts to 0 bases on V and 0 bases on J, with 4 as the count of junction bases outside the gene matches. Taken from the germline V gene, the CDR1 and CDR2 loops are SGDLS and YYNGEE. From the cysteine up to the phenylalanine, the CDR3 has a length of 16 residues. Only the CDR3 region is kept as DNA, spanning 48 bases read in frame from base 1. The sequencing sample was made of FFPE invasive lung adenocarcinoma tissue. The cell subset or site label, read with the paper, signifies: frankly invasive lung adenocarcinoma (ADC). The sequence joins TRBV9 to TRBJ1-1, and 8 junctional nucleotides match TRBD1. The origin of this receptor is a person in their 40s with lung adenocarcinoma. DNA sequence: TGTGCCAGCAGCGTAGGACTGGACAGGGTGAACACTGAAGCTTTCTTT. This codes for CASSVGLDRVNTEAFF.